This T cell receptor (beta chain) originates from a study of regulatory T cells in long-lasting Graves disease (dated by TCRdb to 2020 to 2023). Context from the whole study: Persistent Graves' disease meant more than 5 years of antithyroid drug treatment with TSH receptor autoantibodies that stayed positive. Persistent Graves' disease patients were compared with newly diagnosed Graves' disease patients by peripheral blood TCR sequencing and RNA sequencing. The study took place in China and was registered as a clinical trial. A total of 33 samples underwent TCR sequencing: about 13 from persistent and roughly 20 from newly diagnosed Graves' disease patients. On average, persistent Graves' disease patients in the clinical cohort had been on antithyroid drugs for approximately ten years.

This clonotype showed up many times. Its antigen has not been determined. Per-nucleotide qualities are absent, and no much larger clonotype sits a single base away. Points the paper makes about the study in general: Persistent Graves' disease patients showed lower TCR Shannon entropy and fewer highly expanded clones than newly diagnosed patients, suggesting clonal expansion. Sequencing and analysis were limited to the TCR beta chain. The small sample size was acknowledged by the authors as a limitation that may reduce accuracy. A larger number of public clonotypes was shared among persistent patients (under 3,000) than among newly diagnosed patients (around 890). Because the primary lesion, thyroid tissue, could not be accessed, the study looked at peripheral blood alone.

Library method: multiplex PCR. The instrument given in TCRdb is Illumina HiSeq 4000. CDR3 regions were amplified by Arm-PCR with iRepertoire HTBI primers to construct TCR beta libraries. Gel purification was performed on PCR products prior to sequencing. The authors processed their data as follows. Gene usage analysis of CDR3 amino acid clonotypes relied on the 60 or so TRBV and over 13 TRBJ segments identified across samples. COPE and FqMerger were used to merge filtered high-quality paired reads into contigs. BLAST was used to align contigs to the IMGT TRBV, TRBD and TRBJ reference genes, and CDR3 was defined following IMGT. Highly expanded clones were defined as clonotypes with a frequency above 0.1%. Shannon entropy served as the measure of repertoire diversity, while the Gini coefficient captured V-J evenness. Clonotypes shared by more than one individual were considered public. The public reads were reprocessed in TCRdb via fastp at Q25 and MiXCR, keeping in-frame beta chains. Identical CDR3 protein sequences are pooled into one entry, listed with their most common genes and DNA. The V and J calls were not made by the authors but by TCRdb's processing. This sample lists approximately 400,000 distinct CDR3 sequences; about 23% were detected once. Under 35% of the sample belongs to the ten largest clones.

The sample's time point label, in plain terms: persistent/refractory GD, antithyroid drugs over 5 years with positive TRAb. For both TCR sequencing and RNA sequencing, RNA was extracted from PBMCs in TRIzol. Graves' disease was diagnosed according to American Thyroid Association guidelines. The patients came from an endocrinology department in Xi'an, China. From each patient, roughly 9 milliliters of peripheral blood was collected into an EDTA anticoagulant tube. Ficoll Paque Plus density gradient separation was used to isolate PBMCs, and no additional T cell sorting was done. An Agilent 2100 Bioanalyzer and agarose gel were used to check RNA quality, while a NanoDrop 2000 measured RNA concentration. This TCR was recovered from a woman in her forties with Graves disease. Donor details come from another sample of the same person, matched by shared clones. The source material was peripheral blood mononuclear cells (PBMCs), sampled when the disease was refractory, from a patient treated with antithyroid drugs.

The CDR3 loop reads CASSTGFGYTF. The DNA sequence is TGTGCCAGCTCTACAGGCTTCGGCTACACCTTC. The chain couples TRBV6-1 to TRBJ1-2; TRBD1 might be the D gene, on 5 matching bases. A distance of 12 bases separates the germline ends of V and J, which lose 8 bases and 8 bases respectively. Sequences MNHNS (CDR1) and SASEGT (CDR2) are obtained from the germline V gene. The CDR3 runs 11 amino acids, cysteine and phenylalanine included. Only CDR3 DNA is held: 33 bases, read in frame from base 1.